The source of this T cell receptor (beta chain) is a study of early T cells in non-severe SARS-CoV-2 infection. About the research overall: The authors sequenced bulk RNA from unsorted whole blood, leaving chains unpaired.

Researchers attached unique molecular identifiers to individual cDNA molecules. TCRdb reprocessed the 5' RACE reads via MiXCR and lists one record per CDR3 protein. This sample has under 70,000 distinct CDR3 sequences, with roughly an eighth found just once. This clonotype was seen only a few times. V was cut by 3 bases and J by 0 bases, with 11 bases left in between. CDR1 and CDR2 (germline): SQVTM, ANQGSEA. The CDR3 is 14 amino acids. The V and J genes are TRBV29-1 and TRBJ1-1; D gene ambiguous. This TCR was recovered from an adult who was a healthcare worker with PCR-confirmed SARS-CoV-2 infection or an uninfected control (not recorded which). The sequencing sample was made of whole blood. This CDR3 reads CSVDLSELNTEAFF. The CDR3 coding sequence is TGCAGCGTTGACTTGTCGGAATTGAACACTGAAGCTTTCTTT.